A single sample gave rise to the 17 T cell receptor beta chains below, sequenced in a study of shared clonotypes between healthy human individuals. Repertoires were generated with immunoSEQ multiplex PCR, while TCRdb's copy carries only in-frame clones and drops some. The repertoire holds 2,500,000 or so clones, over 85% seen once, with around 0.4% in the top ten. Sequenced: naive CD4+ T cells from PBMCs. Indicated subset: CD45RA+ positively selected. The receptors were sampled from a man aged 18 to 30 in good health. Some clones in this sample may be carry-over from other donors' samples.

The V and J genes are TRBV11-2 and TRBJ2-4; the match to TRBD1 covers 8 bases. Germline V gene lookup returns CDR1 SGHAT and CDR2 FQNNGV. This CDR3 region has 15 residues. V trimming: 5 bases; J trimming: 3 bases; junction bases outside the gene matches: 6. For the CDR3, the DNA is TGTGCCAGCAGCCGTACCACAGGGGGCAAAAACATTCAGTACTTC. Amino acid sequence: CASSRTTGGKNIQYF.

The rearrangement joins TRBV7-6 to TRBJ1-1; 8 bases fit TRBD1. The CDR3 length is 15 residues. Germline V gene data show CDR1 as SGHVS and CDR2 as FNYEAQ. V trimming: 5 bases; J trimming: 4 bases; junction bases outside the gene matches: 9. The CDR3 here is CASSPRQGLATEAFF. The CDR3 DNA is TGTGCCAGCAGCCCAAGACAGGGGCTGGCCACTGAAGCTTTCTTT.

The chain links TRBV28 to TRBJ2-5, with 7 positions matching TRBD1. The closer fit of TRBJ2-7 to the DNA end suggests the J call may be wrong. The CDR3 is 16 residues long. The germline gives CDR1 MDHEN, CDR2 SYDVKM. DNA of the CDR3: TGTGCCAGCAGTTTAGACGCGGCAGGGGGAAGCTACGAGCAGTACTTC. Protein: CASSLDAAGGSYEQYF.

V and J are TRBV9 and TRBJ2-2; TRBD2 matches at 9 bases. Losses at the gene ends were 4 bases for V and 1 base for J; bases not matched to a gene: 8. This CDR3 has 17 amino acids. Germline V CDR1 and CDR2: SGDLS, YYNGEE. The CDR3 coding sequence is TGTGCCAGCAGCCCCCGCGGGGGGGCAATGAACACCGGGGAGCTGTTTTTT. It translates to CASSPRGGAMNTGELFF.

The chain's CDR3 is CASSPSGAGPLGYTF. The CDR3 nucleotides read TGTGCCAGCTCACCATCGGGAGCGGGCCCTTTAGGCTACACCTTC. The V call is TRBV18, the J call TRBJ1-2; D gene unclear. Germline V gene sequence: CDR1 KGHSH, CDR2 LQKENI. V lost 2 bases and J lost 8, with 18 bases in between. This CDR3 region has 15 residues.

V is TRBV19 and J is TRBJ1-1; D is possibly TRBD1 (5 bases). In germline, CDR1 is LNHDA, CDR2 SQIVND (reference sequence). The ends were cut back, 3 bases at V and 3 bases at J, with 11 bases in the middle. CDR3 length: 14 amino acids. The CDR3 DNA is TGTGCCAGTAGTATCACACGGGGGTACACTGAAGCTTTCTTT. It translates to CASSITRGYTEAFF.

The V and J genes are TRBV2 and TRBJ2-1; D unresolved. V lost 6 bases, J lost 10 bases, and 13 bases lay in between. Per germline, CDR1 SNHLY and CDR2 FYNNEI. CDR3 length: 12 residues. Here the CDR3 DNA reads TGTGCCAGCAGGGACCTGTTTCGGGAGCAGTTCTTC. It encodes CASRDLFREQFF.

J is TRBJ2-5 and V is TRBV5-5; D is unclear. This CDR3 has 11 amino acids. Between the trimmed V and J ends, which lost 4 bases and 3 bases, there was a span of 4 bases. Per germline, CDR1 SGHKS and CDR2 YYEKEE (reference sequence). CDR3 in amino acids: CASSPKETQYF. The CDR3, as DNA: TGTGCCAGCAGCCCGAAAGAGACCCAGTACTTC.

The chain recombines TRBV5-1 with TRBJ2-3; 10 positions match TRBD1. The CDR3 runs to 13 residues. The germline V gene has CDR1 SGHRS and CDR2 YFSETQ. Unmatched junction bases numbered 1, after V lost 5 bases and J lost 4 bases. In DNA, the CDR3 is TGCGCCAGCAGGACAGGGGGCCCAGATACGCAGTATTTT. It yields the protein CASRTGGPDTQYF.

The chain joins TRBV14 to TRBJ2-2; no clear D gene. Trimming took 2 bases from V and 6 from J, leaving 10 bases between them. CDR1 is SGHDN, CDR2 FVKESK, per germline. The CDR3 totals 14 residues. This CDR3 is CASSQYLAPGELFF. The DNA for the CDR3 is TGTGCCAGCAGCCAATATTTAGCCCCCGGGGAGCTGTTTTTT.

This clone appeared once. Distinct nucleotide sequences in the sample also encode this CDR3. This sequence joins TRBV7-3 and TRBJ2-1, with 7 bases matching TRBD2. V was clipped by 5 bases and J by 0 bases; unmatched bases: 7. CDR1 and CDR2 from the germline V gene are SGHTA and FQGTGA. The CDR3 totals 16 residues. The CDR3 DNA is TGTGCCAGCAGCCCCGCGGGCGGGAGCTCCTACAATGAGCAGTTCTTC. It encodes CASSPAGGSSYNEQFF.

The chain is built from TRBV30 and TRBJ2-1; D is unresolved. Germline V CDR1 and CDR2: GTSNPN, SVGIG (reference sequence). Trimming stripped 0 bases from V and 5 bases from J, with 5 bases between. This CDR3 has 12 amino acids. The CDR3, as DNA: TGTGCCTGGAGTGTCCAAAACAATGAGCAGTTCTTC. Residues: CAWSVQNNEQFF.

V is TRBV4-2 and J is TRBJ2-5; 12 nucleotides agree with TRBD2. CDR1 LGHNA and CDR2 YNFKEQ come from the germline V gene. V was clipped by 3 bases and J by 5 bases; unmatched bases: 7. The CDR3 totals 16 residues. DNA of the CDR3: TGTGCCAGCAGCCAGCCTGGGACTAGCGGGTCGGAGACCCAGTACTTC. Translated: CASSQPGTSGSETQYF.

V gene TRBV4-2 combines with J gene TRBJ2-5; TRBD2 matches 9 bases. Trimming removed 4 bases from V and 3 bases from J; junction bases left unmatched: 9. Germline CDR1 LGHNA, CDR2 YNFKEQ. The CDR3 runs 16 residues. The CDR3 loop is CASSPSGVAGEETQYF. CDR3 in DNA: TGTGCCAGCAGCCCCTCCGGGGTAGCGGGGGAAGAGACCCAGTACTTC.

This chain uses TRBV2 with TRBJ2-2; 9 positions match TRBD2. Germline trimming cut 9 bases from V and 4 bases from J; bases unmatched to any gene: 6. The germline CDR1 and CDR2 sequences are SNHLY and FYNNEI. The CDR3 length is 14 residues. The CDR3 bases are TGTGCCAGACAAGCGGGAGGCAGCACCGGGGAGCTGTTTTTT. This encodes CARQAGGSTGELFF.

The count of this clone is one. The chain couples TRBV15 to TRBJ2-3; TRBD2 matches 8 bases. Germline CDR1 and CDR2: LNHNV and YYDKDF (reference sequence). V lost 2 bases and J lost 1; bases outside the gene matches: 2. The CDR3 is 15 amino acids. The CDR3 bases are TGTGCCACCAGCAGACTTAGCGGGGGCACAGATACGCAGTATTTT. It is translated as CATSRLSGGTDTQYF. Full variable domain (rest looked up from reference TRBV15 and TRBJ2-3): DAMVIQNPRYQVTQFGKPVTLSCSQTLNHNVMYWYQQKSSQAPKLLFHYYDKDFNNEADTPDNFQSRRPNTSFCFLDIRSPGLGDTAMYLCATSRLSGGTDTQYFGPGTRLTVL.

V is TRBV7-2 and J is TRBJ2-5, with 7 bases fitting TRBD2. The V gene's germline CDR1 is SGHTA and CDR2 FQGNSA. The CDR3 loop spans 16 amino acids. The junction had 13 bases not matched to a gene; V was cut back by 5 bases and J by 4 bases. The CDR3 loop reads CASSPEGMAGVETQYF. CDR3 sequence (DNA): TGTGCCAGCAGCCCCGAGGGGATGGCGGGAGTAGAGACCCAGTACTTC.